The subject of this entry is one TCR beta chain. The data originate from a study of T cells expressing NK-cell markers. As for the study in general: HCMV serostatus: most of the eight sequenced donors positive, one negative.

TCRdb reanalyzed the 5' RACE reads and collapses them to one entry per CDR3 protein, without DNA. The sample table sets out 150,000 to 180,000 distinct CDR3 sequences. CDR1 is LGHDT, CDR2 YNNKEL, per germline (reference sequence). CDR3 length: 14 residues. V usage is TRBV3-1 and J usage is TRBJ2-1; the TCRdb call, TRBD2, lacks DNA for checking. The clonotype was recovered from a woman in her 50s in good health. The sequenced sample was blood T cells: a sorted CD56 or NKG2C T cell subset, CD4+ or CD8+ T cells, or bulk PBMC T cells (not recorded which). Here the CDR3 reads CATRLAGSYNEQFF.